The sequence of this T cell receptor (beta chain) was determined in a study of T-cell reconstitution after alpha-beta-depleted transplantation in children. V lost 3 bases to trimming and J lost 0 bases, with 14 bases between them. CDR1 and CDR2 (germline): SEHNR, FQNEAQ (reference sequence). This CDR3 comprises 16 residues. Preparation of the TCRbeta library was carried out with unique molecular identifiers. Using its own MiXCR run on the PCR reads, TCRdb lists one record per CDR3 protein. The sample lists around 960,000 distinct CDR3 sequences, roughly 29% seen once, with under 30% in the top ten. The chain links TRBV7-9 to TRBJ1-1; D is possibly TRBD1 (5 bases). The TCR was taken from a boy in the first two years of life who had a stem cell transplant for SCID, so the T cells may come from the graft donor. The material was PBMCs, mostly from graft donor cells, obtained 360 days after TCRalphabeta/CD19-depleted stem cell transplant. The CDR3, as DNA: TGTGCCAGCAGCTTGGGAGGGGACTTCATGAACACTGAAGCTTTCTTT. Translation gives CASSLGGDFMNTEAFF.